A selection of T cell receptor beta chains follows, all from one sample in a study of T cell repertoires in cytomegalovirus infection. TCRdb itself ran the reads through MiXCR, one entry per CDR3 protein. The data show approximately 110,000 distinct CDR3 sequences, with 35% to 50% seen just once and 65% to 75% held by the top ten. No cognate antigen is known for these TCRs. The material was CD8+ T cells from cultured PBMCs, obtained from culture after CMV antigen stimulation. These receptors all come from a human donor in good health (CMV status not recorded). Some clones in this sample may be carry-over from other donors' samples. CDR3s include the opening cysteine and the closing phenylalanine or tryptophan. Fields, in order: CDR3 protein, CDR3 DNA, CDR3 length, J gene, clone size, D gene, V gene. The D gene is left open where the match is weak. Some rows have no size entry. The others give once, few or many, or a class for an expanded clone.

CDR3: CASSVESSQETQYF
DNA: TGTGCCAGCAGCGTAGAGTCATCACAAGAGACCCAGTACTTC
length: 14
J: TRBJ2-5
size: -
D: -
V: TRBV9

CDR3: CASSSTLTGELFF
DNA: TGTGCCAGCAGTAGTACATTGACCGGGGAGCTGTTTTTT
length: 13
J: TRBJ2-2
size: few
D: -
V: TRBV6-5

CDR3: CASSLRVGASYQETQYF
DNA: TGTGCCAGCAGCTTAAGGGTCGGGGCTAGCTACCAAGAGACCCAGTACTTC
length: 17
J: TRBJ2-5
size: once
D: -
V: TRBV11-2

CDR3: CASSRHRALAYEQYF
DNA: TGTGCCAGCAGTCGCCACAGGGCCTTGGCCTACGAGCAGTACTTC
length: 15
J: TRBJ2-7
size: many
D: -
V: TRBV6-5

CDR3: CASSFYPTGKSGANVLTF
DNA: TGTGCCAGCAGCTTTTACCCGACAGGGAAGTCTGGGGCCAACGTCCTGACTTTC
length: 18
J: TRBJ2-6
size: few
D: TRBD1
V: TRBV7-9

CDR3: CASSAAGGESYGYTF
DNA: TGTGCCAGCAGCGCGGCGGGTGGTGAGAGCTATGGCTACACCTTC
length: 15
J: TRBJ1-2
size: -
D: -
V: TRBV9

CDR3: CSTGGLAVYNEQFF
DNA: TGCAGCACCGGTGGACTAGCGGTCTACAATGAGCAGTTCTTC
length: 14
J: TRBJ2-1
size: once
D: TRBD2
V: TRBV20-1

CDR3: CATSGPDIATNEKLFF
DNA: TGTGCCACCAGTGGCCCGGACATCGCAACTAATGAAAAACTGTTTTTT
length: 16
J: TRBJ1-4
size: -
D: -
V: TRBV15

CDR3: CASSMWGRSNTGELFF
DNA: TGCGCCAGCAGCATGTGGGGGAGAAGCAACACCGGGGAGCTGTTTTTT
length: 16
J: TRBJ2-2
size: -
D: -
V: TRBV5-1

CDR3: CAISESTRGEQFF
DNA: TGTGCCATCAGTGAGTCGACTAGAGGTGAGCAGTTCTTC
length: 13
J: TRBJ2-1
size: -
D: -
V: TRBV10-3

CDR3: CASSLSRVNTGELFF
DNA: TGTGCCAGCAGCTTAAGCAGGGTGAACACCGGGGAGCTGTTTTTT
length: 15
J: TRBJ2-2
size: -
D: -
V: TRBV7-9

CDR3: CASSFPDRGFGDTQYF
DNA: TGTGCCAGCAGCTTCCCGGACAGGGGATTCGGAGATACGCAGTATTTT
length: 16
J: TRBJ2-3
size: -
D: TRBD1
V: TRBV7-6

CDR3: CASSVGTGPNTEAFF
DNA: TGTGCCAGCAGCGTCGGGACAGGGCCGAACACTGAAGCTTTCTTT
length: 15
J: TRBJ1-1
size: few
D: TRBD1
V: TRBV9

CDR3: CASNEGVETQYF
DNA: TGTGCCAGCAACGAAGGAGTGGAGACCCAGTACTTC
length: 12
J: TRBJ2-5
size: -
D: -
V: TRBV12-3/TRBV12-4

CDR3: CASSYFRGTEAFF
DNA: TGTGCCAGCAGTTACTTCAGGGGGACTGAAGCTTTCTTT
length: 13
J: TRBJ1-1
size: -
D: TRBD1
V: TRBV6-5

CDR3: CAWSVGEDQPQHF
DNA: TGTGCCTGGAGCGTCGGGGAGGATCAGCCCCAGCATTTT
length: 13
J: TRBJ1-5
size: -
D: -
V: TRBV30

CDR3: CASSQTQGPETQYF
DNA: TGTGCCAGCAGCCAGACCCAGGGGCCCGAGACCCAGTACTTC
length: 14
J: TRBJ2-5
size: many
D: -
V: TRBV7-9

CDR3: CASSFVPGTSYNEQFF
DNA: TGTGCCAGCAGCTTCGTTCCTGGGACTAGCTACAATGAGCAGTTCTTC
length: 16
J: TRBJ2-1
size: few
D: TRBD2
V: TRBV7-6

CDR3: CASSMVAGYEQYF
DNA: TGTGCCAGTAGTATGGTTGCGGGCTACGAGCAGTACTTC
length: 13
J: TRBJ2-7
size: -
D: -
V: TRBV19

CDR3: CASRTGADYGYTF
DNA: TGCGCCAGCAGAACCGGGGCTGACTATGGCTACACCTTC
length: 13
J: TRBJ1-2
size: -
D: -
V: TRBV5-1

CDR3: CASSSTDPGELFF
DNA: TGTGCCAGCAGCTCGACGGACCCGGGGGAGCTGTTTTTT
length: 13
J: TRBJ2-2
size: -
D: -
V: TRBV7-6

CDR3: CASSLRGGGQETQYF
DNA: TGTGCCAGCAGCCTCCGAGGGGGGGGACAAGAGACCCAGTACTTC
length: 15
J: TRBJ2-5
size: few
D: -
V: TRBV7-8

CDR3: CASSYSTTHYSEAFF
DNA: TGTGCCAGCAGTTACTCAACCACACATTACTCTGAAGCTTTCTTT
length: 15
J: TRBJ1-1
size: many
D: -
V: TRBV6-5

CDR3: CASSRDPDSSYNSPLHF
DNA: TGTGCCAGCAGTCGGGACCCGGACAGCTCCTATAATTCACCCCTCCACTTT
length: 17
J: TRBJ1-6
size: -
D: -
V: TRBV2

CDR3: CASRIHRGAEETQYF
DNA: TGTGCCAGCAGGATACATAGAGGGGCTGAGGAGACCCAGTACTTC
length: 15
J: TRBJ2-5
size: -
D: -
V: TRBV27

CDR3: CASSTGTSADTQYF
DNA: TGCGCCAGTTCGACAGGGACTAGCGCAGATACGCAGTATTTT
length: 14
J: TRBJ2-3
size: few
D: TRBD2
V: TRBV10-2

CDR3: CASSQQGIGQETQYF
DNA: TGTGCCAGCAGCCAACAGGGAATCGGCCAAGAGACCCAGTACTTC
length: 15
J: TRBJ2-5
size: few
D: -
V: TRBV5-6

CDR3: CASSLNPETQYF
DNA: TGTGCCAGCAGCTTAAACCCGGAGACCCAGTACTTC
length: 12
J: TRBJ2-5
size: -
D: -
V: TRBV7-2

CDR3: CASSMGPVNREEAFF
DNA: TGTGCCAGCAGCATGGGGCCAGTGAATCGAGAAGAAGCTTTCTTT
length: 15
J: TRBJ1-1
size: -
D: -
V: TRBV5-6

CDR3: CASSLLWDIGEKLFF
DNA: TGTGCCAGCAGTTTACTGTGGGATATTGGTGAAAAACTGTTTTTT
length: 15
J: TRBJ1-4
size: many
D: -
V: TRBV28

CDR3: CASAPGARDPYEQYF
DNA: TGTGCCAGCGCCCCGGGGGCACGCGACCCCTACGAGCAGTACTTC
length: 15
J: TRBJ2-7
size: -
D: -
V: TRBV28

CDR3: CASSSGLWDYGYTF
DNA: TGTGCCAGCAGTTCGGGACTCTGGGACTATGGCTACACCTTC
length: 14
J: TRBJ1-2
size: many
D: -
V: TRBV27

CDR3: CASSFLGRNQPQHF
DNA: TGTGCCAGCAGTTTTTTAGGACGCAATCAGCCCCAGCATTTT
length: 14
J: TRBJ1-5
size: -
D: -
V: TRBV27

CDR3: CARTQGQFMNTEAFF
DNA: TGTGCCCGCACCCAGGGACAGTTCATGAACACTGAAGCTTTCTTT
length: 15
J: TRBJ1-1
size: -
D: TRBD1
V: TRBV6-2/TRBV6-3

CDR3: CASSSPGTGQDSPQHF
DNA: TGTGCCAGCAGCTCCCCCGGGACAGGGCAAGATTCGCCCCAGCATTTT
length: 16
J: TRBJ1-5
size: -
D: TRBD1
V: TRBV7-9

CDR3: CASSLGSNYGYTF
DNA: TGTGCCAGCAGCTTGGGCAGCAACTATGGCTACACCTTC
length: 13
J: TRBJ1-2
size: few
D: -
V: TRBV5-4

CDR3: CASSEVSVISNQPQHF
DNA: TGTGCCAGCAGTGAAGTATCGGTGATTAGCAATCAGCCCCAGCATTTT
length: 16
J: TRBJ1-5
size: few
D: -
V: TRBV6-1

CDR3: CASSLGGNEKLFF
DNA: TGTGCCAGCAGCTTAGGGGGAAACGAAAAACTGTTTTTT
length: 13
J: TRBJ1-4
size: -
D: -
V: TRBV7-9

CDR3: CATRTGAGELFF
DNA: TGTGCCACCAGAACAGGGGCCGGGGAGCTGTTTTTT
length: 12
J: TRBJ2-2
size: -
D: TRBD1
V: TRBV24-1

CDR3: CASILGAGYTEAFF
DNA: TGTGCCAGCATTCTAGGTGCGGGGTACACTGAAGCTTTCTTT
length: 14
J: TRBJ1-1
size: once
D: -
V: TRBV27

CDR3: CASGGPFNYGYTF
DNA: TGTGCCAGCGGCGGGCCGTTTAACTATGGCTACACCTTC
length: 13
J: TRBJ1-2
size: -
D: -
V: TRBV12-3/TRBV12-4

CDR3: CASSTSEGSYEQYF
DNA: TGTGCCAGTAGTACCAGTGAAGGGTCTTACGAGCAGTACTTC
length: 14
J: TRBJ2-7
size: -
D: -
V: TRBV19

CDR3: CASSPGRLYEQYF
DNA: TGTGCCAGCAGCCCTGGACGGCTCTACGAGCAGTACTTC
length: 13
J: TRBJ2-7
size: -
D: -
V: TRBV11-2

CDR3: CASSPGYNEQFF
DNA: TGTGCCAGCAGTCCAGGGTACAATGAGCAGTTCTTC
length: 12
J: TRBJ2-1
size: many
D: -
V: TRBV27

CDR3: CASSLFVNQPQHF
DNA: TGTGCCAGCAGTTTATTTGTCAATCAGCCCCAGCATTTT
length: 13
J: TRBJ1-5
size: -
D: -
V: TRBV27

CDR3: CASSSPLTSNYGYTF
DNA: TGTGCCAGCAGCTCCCCGCTGACCTCTAACTATGGCTACACCTTC
length: 15
J: TRBJ1-2
size: -
D: -
V: TRBV7-2

CDR3: CASSLSATVEEQYF
DNA: TGTGCCAGCAGCCTTTCGGCGACAGTAGAAGAGCAGTACTTC
length: 14
J: TRBJ2-7
size: -
D: -
V: TRBV7-9

CDR3: CASSGPFEGASYGSYEQYF
DNA: TGTGCCAGCAGTGGCCCCTTCGAGGGGGCGAGCTATGGGTCCTACGAGCAGTACTTC
length: 19
J: TRBJ2-7
size: -
D: TRBD1
V: TRBV2

CDR3: CASSIAGNPNTEAFF
DNA: TGTGCCAGTAGTATCGCTGGGAATCCGAACACTGAAGCTTTCTTT
length: 15
J: TRBJ1-1
size: -
D: -
V: TRBV19

CDR3: CASSQTKEKLFF
DNA: TGTGCCAGCAGCCAGACGAAAGAAAAACTGTTTTTT
length: 12
J: TRBJ1-4
size: -
D: -
V: TRBV4-2

CDR3: CASSMTGSDTEAFF
DNA: TGTGCCAGCAGTATGACAGGATCGGACACTGAAGCTTTCTTT
length: 14
J: TRBJ1-1
size: -
D: -
V: TRBV2

CDR3: CASSILSSGTEAFF
DNA: TGTGCCAGTAGTATCCTTTCGAGTGGCACTGAAGCTTTCTTT
length: 14
J: TRBJ1-1
size: -
D: -
V: TRBV19

CDR3: CASKPGQGAKNIQYF
DNA: TGCGCCAGCAAACCGGGACAGGGGGCCAAAAACATTCAGTACTTC
length: 15
J: TRBJ2-4
size: few
D: TRBD1
V: TRBV10-2

CDR3: CASSLEIGPGGGPQHF
DNA: TGTGCCAGCAGCTTAGAAATAGGTCCTGGGGGGGGGCCCCAGCATTTT
length: 16
J: TRBJ1-5
size: -
D: -
V: TRBV7-6

CDR3: CASSLIGGGGTEAFF
DNA: TGTGCCAGCAGCTTAATCGGCGGTGGGGGGACTGAAGCTTTCTTT
length: 15
J: TRBJ1-1
size: -
D: -
V: TRBV7-9